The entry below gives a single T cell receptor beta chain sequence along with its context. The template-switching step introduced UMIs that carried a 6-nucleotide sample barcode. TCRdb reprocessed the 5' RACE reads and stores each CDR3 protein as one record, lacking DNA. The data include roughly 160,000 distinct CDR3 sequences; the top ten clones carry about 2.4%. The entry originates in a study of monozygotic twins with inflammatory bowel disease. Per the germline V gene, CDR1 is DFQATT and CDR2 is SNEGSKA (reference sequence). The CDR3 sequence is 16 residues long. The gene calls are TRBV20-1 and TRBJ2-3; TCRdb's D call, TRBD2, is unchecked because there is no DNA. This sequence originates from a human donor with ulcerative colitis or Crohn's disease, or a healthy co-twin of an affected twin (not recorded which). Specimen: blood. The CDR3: CSARLAGGPSTDTQYF.